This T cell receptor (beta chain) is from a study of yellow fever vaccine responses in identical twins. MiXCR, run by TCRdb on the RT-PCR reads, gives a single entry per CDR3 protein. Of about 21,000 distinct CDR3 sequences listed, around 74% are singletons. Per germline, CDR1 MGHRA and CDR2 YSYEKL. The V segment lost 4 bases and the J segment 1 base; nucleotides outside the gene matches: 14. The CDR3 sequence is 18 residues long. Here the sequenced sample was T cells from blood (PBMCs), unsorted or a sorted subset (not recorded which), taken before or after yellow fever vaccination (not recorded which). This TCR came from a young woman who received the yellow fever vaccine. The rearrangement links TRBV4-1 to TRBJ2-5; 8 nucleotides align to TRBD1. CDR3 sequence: CASSPLQADRAIQETQYF. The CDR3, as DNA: TGCGCCAGCAGCCCCCTGCAGGCGGACAGGGCGATCCAAGAGACCCAGTACTTC.